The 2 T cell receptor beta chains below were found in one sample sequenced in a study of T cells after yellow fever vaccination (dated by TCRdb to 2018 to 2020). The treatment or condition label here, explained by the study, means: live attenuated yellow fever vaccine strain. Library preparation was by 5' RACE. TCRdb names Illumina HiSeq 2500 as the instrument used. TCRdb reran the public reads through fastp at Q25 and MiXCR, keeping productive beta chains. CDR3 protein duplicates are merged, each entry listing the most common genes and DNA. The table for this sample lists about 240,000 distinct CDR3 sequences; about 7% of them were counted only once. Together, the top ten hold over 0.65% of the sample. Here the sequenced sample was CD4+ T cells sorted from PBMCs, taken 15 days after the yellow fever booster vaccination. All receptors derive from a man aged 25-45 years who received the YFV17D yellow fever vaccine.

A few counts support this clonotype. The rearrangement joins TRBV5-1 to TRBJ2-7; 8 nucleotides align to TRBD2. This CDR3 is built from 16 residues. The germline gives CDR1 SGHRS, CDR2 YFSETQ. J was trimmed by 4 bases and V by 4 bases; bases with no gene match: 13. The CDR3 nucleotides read TGCGCCAGCAGCCCAACCCTAACTAGCGGTATTTACGAGCAGTACTTC. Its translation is CASSPTLTSGIYEQYF.

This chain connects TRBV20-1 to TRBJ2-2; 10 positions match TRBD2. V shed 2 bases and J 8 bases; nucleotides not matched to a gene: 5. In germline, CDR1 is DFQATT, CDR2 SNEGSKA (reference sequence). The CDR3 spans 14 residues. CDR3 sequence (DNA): TGCAGTGCTAGACTAGCGGGAGTCGGAGGGGAGCTGTTTTTT. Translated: CSARLAGVGGELFF.